This T cell receptor beta chain is drawn from a study of shared clonotypes between healthy human individuals. Study as a whole: Sampling drew on donors who were two women and three men aged 18 to 49.

Trimming took off 10 bases at V and 6 bases at J, with 15 bases between the two ends. Germline CDR1 is MNHEY and CDR2 is SMNVEV (reference sequence). This CDR3 has 12 residues. Profiled with immunoSEQ multiplex PCR; TCRdb holds only in-frame clones, not every one. The sample records 950,000 to 1,200,000 clones, approximately 80% being singletons. A CD45RA+ naive subset and a CD45RA-negative memory subset were split from CD4+ cells. The clonotype comes from a man younger than 35 in good health. Some clones in this sample may be carry-over from other donors' samples. This chain uses TRBV27 with TRBJ1-1; no reliable D call. The specimen sequenced was memory CD4+ T cells from PBMCs. As to subset: CD45RA-negative fraction. This CDR3 is CATHSTRAEAFF. CDR3 DNA: TGTGCCACCCATAGCACTCGAGCTGAAGCTTTCTTT.